This T cell receptor beta chain emerged from a study of T cell responses to AZD1222 COVID-19 vaccine. Concerning this clone: Its target is unknown.

This CDR3 spans 16 amino acids. V lost 3 bases, J lost 3 bases, and 17 bases lay in between. In germline, CDR1 is LNHNV, CDR2 YYDKDF (reference sequence). The protocol was immunoSEQ multiplex PCR, while the TCRdb copy is restricted to in-frame clones and leaves out a portion. The table has over 130,000 clones, about 88% seen once. Regarding the study as a whole: None of the repertoires were sampled until the peak T cell response had passed.

The chain is built from TRBV15 and TRBJ1-1, with D possibly TRBD1 on 5 matching bases. Specimen: peripheral blood, collected on day 0 of AZD1222 vaccination. The receptor was isolated from an adult in good health. The CDR3 sequence is CATSSGLRGRDTEAFF. The DNA for the CDR3 is TGTGCCACCAGCAGTGGCCTGCGGGGCAGGGACACTGAAGCTTTCTTT.